The next 6 T cell receptor beta chains were all read from a single sample in a study of blood T cells in healthy people across ages. Next came a second PCR, run for roughly 6 to 11 cycles, which used a sample-barcoded 5' primer along with a J-beta primer mix. MiXCR, applied by TCRdb to the 5' RACE reads, yields one record per CDR3 protein. The repertoire holds approximately 850,000 distinct CDR3 sequences, with over 45% as singletons. The sample taken for sequencing was blood. The source of these receptors is a man between 25 and 39 years old in good health.

This clonotype was counted between two and nine times. The J gene is TRBJ2-7, the V gene TRBV20-1; tentative D call: TRBD2 (7 bases). The germline V and J ends were trimmed by 3 bases and 4 bases, with 13 bases remaining between them. The CDR3 is 13 residues long. Germline V gene data show CDR1 as DFQATT and CDR2 as SNEGSKA (reference sequence). For the CDR3, the DNA is TGCAGTGCTAGTGAAGGGGGGGATTACGAGCAGTACTTC. It yields the protein CSASEGGDYEQYF.

The gene calls are TRBV4-1 and TRBJ2-1; 13 nucleotides align to TRBD2. Germline assignment: CDR1 MGHRA and CDR2 YSYEKL. The CDR3 has 18 residues. V dropped 1 base and J dropped 0; count of bases not matched to a gene: 3. CDR3 in amino acids: CASSQGLAGGNSYNEQFF. DNA of the CDR3: TGCGCCAGCAGCCAAGGACTAGCGGGAGGCAACTCCTACAATGAGCAGTTCTTC.

This clonotype has only a few counts. This rearrangement joins TRBV6-5 to TRBJ2-5; D possibly corresponds to TRBD1 (5 bases). Germline CDR1 and CDR2: MNHEY and SVGAGI. CDR3 length equals 17 residues. Trimming pared 0 bases from V and 4 bases from J, leaving 18 bases between. CDR3 in DNA: TGTGCCAGCAGTTACTCGAGTGGTCAAGGGGTCGGAGAGACCCAGTACTTC. Protein product: CASSYSSGQGVGETQYF.

This clonotype showed up just once. The chain carries TRBV7-2 and TRBJ1-5; D unresolved. Germline-derived CDR1 and CDR2 are SGHTA and FQGNSA. The CDR3 is 14 residues long. V lost 5 bases, J lost 9 bases, and 17 bases lay in between. The CDR3 protein is CASSPQPGSPPQHF. CDR3 in DNA: TGTGCCAGCAGCCCTCAACCAGGCAGTCCGCCCCAGCATTTT.

The chain has TRBV20-1 and TRBJ2-1; TRBD2 matches at 16 bases. Germline CDR1 DFQATT, CDR2 SNEGSKA (reference sequence). J was trimmed by 10 bases and V by 2 bases; bases with no gene match: 8. The CDR3 is 16 amino acids. CDR3 nucleotide sequence: TGCAGTGCTAGATCAGGGACTAGCGGGGGGGTAGGCGAGCAGTTCTTC. This translates into CSARSGTSGGVGEQFF.

The V gene is TRBV6-2 or TRBV6-3, the J gene TRBJ2-1; 14 nucleotides match TRBD2. The ends lost 8 bases at V and 9 bases at J; junction bases unmatched: 15. Germline V gives CDR1 MNHEY, CDR2 SVGEGT. The CDR3 has 17 residues. The CDR3 sequence is CASCPQTSGRAAGEQFF. CDR3 sequence (DNA): TGTGCCAGCTGCCCCCAGACTAGCGGGAGGGCGGCGGGTGAGCAGTTCTTC.